This is a list of T cell receptor beta chains from one sample in a study of human T cells and chemical hapten exposure. TCRdb processed the RACE reads anew with MiXCR; each CDR3 protein has one entry. This table holds 300,000 to 450,000 distinct CDR3 sequences, roughly 4.6% found once. The sequenced sample was whole blood, obtained in connection with sensitization to the hapten diphenylcyclopropenone (DPC). Receptor source: a woman in her forties or fifties with alopecia areata. Some clones in this sample may be carry-over from other donors' samples. Both conserved end residues are part of each CDR3. A D gene is named only where the DNA matches it firmly. Only part of the rows carry a size: once, few, many, or a class if the clone is expanded.

TRBJ2-1	TRBD2	few	TRBV7-7	CASSLGSGGADEQFF	TGTGCCAGCAGCTTGGGTAGCGGGGGGGCGGATGAGCAGTTCTTC
TRBJ1-4	NA	few	TRBV4-3	CASSQDRQANEKLFF	TGCGCCAGCAGCCAAGATCGACAGGCGAATGAAAAACTGTTTTTT
TRBJ2-1	TRBD2	many	TRBV28	CASGPQRGITEQFF	TGTGCCAGCGGTCCCCAGCGGGGAATAACCGAGCAGTTCTTC
TRBJ1-2	NA	many	TRBV28	CASSFPRGYGYTF	TGTGCCAGCAGTTTTCCGAGGGGCTATGGCTACACCTTC
TRBJ2-1	TRBD2	many	TRBV25-1	CASSESRGGSSSYNEQFF	TGTGCCAGCAGTGAGTCGCGGGGGGGCTCTAGCTCCTACAATGAGCAGTTCTTC
TRBJ2-7	TRBD1	few	TRBV15	CATSRAGTGPEEQYF	TGTGCCACCAGCAGAGCCGGGACAGGGCCGGAGGAGCAGTACTTC
TRBJ2-7	TRBD1	NA	TRBV29-1	CSVELTGQGHEQYF	TGCAGCGTTGAATTGACTGGACAGGGTCACGAGCAGTACTTC
TRBJ2-7	NA	NA	TRBV7-2	CASSLFSPYEQYF	TGTGCCAGCAGCTTATTTAGCCCCTACGAGCAGTACTTC
TRBJ2-1	TRBD2	few	TRBV7-9	CASSLDGGSRDEQFF	TGTGCCAGCAGCTTAGATGGCGGGAGTAGGGATGAGCAGTTCTTC
TRBJ1-4	NA	NA	TRBV7-6	CASSPSARVDEKLFF	TGTGCCAGCAGCCCCAGCGCAAGAGTCGATGAAAAACTGTTTTTT
TRBJ2-3	TRBD2	few	TRBV5-1	CASSLEASGYTQYF	TGCGCCAGCAGCTTGGAGGCTAGCGGATATACGCAGTATTTT
TRBJ2-1	NA	few	TRBV2	CASSGTWRGAYNEQFF	TGTGCCAGCAGTGGCACCTGGCGGGGCGCCTACAATGAGCAGTTCTTC
TRBJ2-2	NA	NA	TRBV4-3	CASSQVGPLTPNTGELFF	TGCGCCAGCAGCCAAGTGGGACCCCTAACCCCCAACACCGGGGAGCTGTTTTTT
TRBJ1-5	NA	many	TRBV12-3/TRBV12-4	CASSSGDSNQPQHF	TGTGCCAGCAGTTCGGGCGATAGCAATCAGCCCCAGCATTTT
TRBJ1-2	NA	NA	TRBV6-1	CASSSTADYGYTF	TGTGCCAGCAGTTCGACAGCCGATTATGGCTACACCTTC
TRBJ1-5	NA	many	TRBV10-3	CASRGSGTESNQPQHF	TGTGCCAGCCGAGGATCCGGGACGGAAAGCAATCAGCCCCAGCATTTT
TRBJ2-1	TRBD2	many	TRBV7-2	CASSFGSWDYMGEQFF	TGTGCCAGCAGCTTTGGCTCGTGGGACTATATGGGGGAGCAGTTCTTC
TRBJ1-1	NA	few	TRBV3-1	CASGQTGEGTEAFF	TGTGCCAGCGGGCAGACAGGCGAGGGAACTGAAGCTTTCTTT
TRBJ1-5	NA	many	TRBV5-8	CASSPWGLTGYSNQPQHF	TGTGCCAGCAGTCCCTGGGGGCTGACAGGATATAGCAATCAGCCCCAGCATTTT
TRBJ1-1	TRBD1	NA	TRBV12-3/TRBV12-4	CASRTITGVVTEAFF	TGTGCCAGCAGAACGATTACAGGGGTTGTCACTGAAGCTTTCTTT
TRBJ2-2	TRBD2	many	TRBV11-1	CASQRGANTGELFF	TGTGCCAGTCAGCGGGGCGCGAACACCGGGGAGCTGTTTTTT
TRBJ1-4	TRBD1	many	TRBV6-5	CASRPYRGPFNEKLFF	TGTGCCAGCAGACCCTACAGGGGGCCCTTTAATGAAAAACTGTTTTTT
TRBJ2-3	TRBD2	many	TRBV7-2	CASSLAVTSGVSTDTQYF	TGTGCCAGCAGCTTAGCGGTAACTAGCGGGGTCAGCACAGATACGCAGTATTTT
TRBJ1-2	NA	many	TRBV3-1	CASSQALRSDYGYTF	TGTGCCAGCAGCCAAGCCCTGCGCTCTGACTATGGCTACACCTTC
TRBJ2-1	TRBD2	few	TRBV18	CASSPLTSGSVDEQFF	TGTGCCAGCTCCCCCCTGACTAGCGGGAGTGTCGATGAGCAGTTCTTC
TRBJ1-1	NA	many	TRBV9	CASSGINTEAFF	TGTGCCAGCAGTGGGATAAACACTGAAGCTTTCTTT
TRBJ2-7	TRBD1	few	TRBV14	CASSPSGQSYEQYF	TGTGCCAGCAGTCCCTCGGGACAGTCCTACGAGCAGTACTTC
TRBJ1-1	NA	many	TRBV6-6	CASTIGATRAGTEAFF	TGTGCCAGCACCATAGGGGCAACCCGAGCGGGCACTGAAGCTTTCTTT
TRBJ2-7	NA	many	TRBV12-3/TRBV12-4	CASLGVAGEQYF	TGTGCCAGCCTCGGAGTAGCTGGTGAGCAGTACTTC
TRBJ1-5	NA	many	TRBV3-1	CASSQSTRGGNQPQHF	TGTGCCAGCAGCCAATCCACGAGAGGAGGGAATCAGCCCCAGCATTTT
TRBJ1-5	NA	NA	TRBV20-1	CSALGRQDQPQHF	TGCAGTGCTCTCGGCAGGCAGGATCAGCCCCAGCATTTT
TRBJ2-2	TRBD2	NA	TRBV10-3	CATGSGTSGISGELFF	TGTGCCACCGGATCCGGGACTAGCGGGATAAGCGGGGAGCTGTTTTTT
TRBJ2-7	TRBD1	many	TRBV29-1	CSVLQGATEQYF	TGCAGCGTTCTACAGGGGGCGACCGAGCAGTACTTC
TRBJ2-7	TRBD2	many	TRBV6-2/TRBV6-3	CASSHSGGTYEQYF	TGTGCCAGCAGTCATAGCGGGGGGACCTACGAGCAGTACTTC
TRBJ2-6	TRBD1	many	TRBV25-1	CASSDHRGSGANVLTF	TGTGCCAGCAGTGATCACAGGGGCTCTGGGGCCAACGTCCTGACTTTC
TRBJ1-4	NA	NA	TRBV5-1	CASSLGQTPTNEKLFF	TGCGCCAGCAGCTTGGGACAGACTCCAACTAATGAAAAACTGTTTTTT
TRBJ2-7	NA	many	TRBV5-1	CASSLGPGKDEQYF	TGCGCCAGCAGCTTGGGCCCGGGGAAGGACGAGCAGTACTTC
TRBJ2-2	NA	few	TRBV5-1	CATSNFQAVNTGELFF	TGCGCCACCTCAAATTTTCAAGCGGTTAACACCGGGGAGCTGTTTTTT
TRBJ2-2	TRBD1	NA	TRBV7-8	CASSPRDRVFLNTGELFF	TGTGCCAGCAGCCCCCGGGACAGGGTTTTCCTGAACACCGGGGAGCTGTTTTTT
TRBJ2-3	NA	NA	TRBV7-2	CASSLEGALDTQYF	TGTGCCAGCAGCTTGGAGGGGGCTTTAGATACGCAGTATTTT
TRBJ2-7	TRBD1	NA	TRBV5-1	CASRPRDRGDEQYF	TGCGCCAGCAGACCGAGGGACAGGGGGGACGAGCAGTACTTC
TRBJ2-5	TRBD1	NA	TRBV4-1	CASSQGGRGRETQYF	TGCGCCAGCAGCCAAGGGGGCAGGGGGCGAGAGACCCAGTACTTC
TRBJ2-3	NA	many	TRBV6-5	CASSYRRGRGTDTQYF	TGTGCCAGCAGTTACAGGCGGGGAAGGGGCACAGATACGCAGTATTTT
TRBJ2-1	NA	NA	TRBV2	CASISTGGGSSYNEQFF	TGTGCCAGCATCTCAACAGGGGGAGGGAGCTCCTACAATGAGCAGTTCTTC
TRBJ2-1	NA	few	TRBV5-6	CASSLFREQFF	TGTGCCAGCAGCTTGTTTCGCGAGCAGTTCTTC
TRBJ2-3	TRBD2	NA	TRBV14	CASSQALAGTGTQYF	TGTGCCAGCAGCCAAGCACTAGCGGGAACGGGTACGCAGTATTTT
TRBJ2-5	NA	many	TRBV6-5	CASSYSTFQETQYF	TGTGCCAGCAGTTACTCGACATTCCAAGAGACCCAGTACTTC
TRBJ2-3	NA	many	TRBV28	CASSRDRRDTQYF	TGTGCCAGCAGCCGTGACAGGAGGGATACGCAGTATTTT
TRBJ1-1	TRBD1	few	TRBV15	CATGVDRAGAFF	TGTGCCACCGGGGTGGACAGGGCCGGGGCTTTCTTT
TRBJ1-1	NA	many	TRBV4-3	CASSQYPYTEAFF	TGCGCCAGCAGCCAATATCCATACACTGAAGCTTTCTTT
TRBJ1-1	NA	few	TRBV7-3	CASRPGPGGGTEAFF	TGTGCCAGCAGACCCGGACCCGGGGGGGGCACTGAAGCTTTCTTT
TRBJ1-1	TRBD1	NA	TRBV5-1	CASSPRQGALNTEAFF	TGCGCCAGCAGCCCCCGGCAGGGGGCCTTGAACACTGAAGCTTTCTTT
TRBJ1-3	NA	many	TRBV4-3	CASSQERGAGNTIYF	TGCGCCAGCAGCCAAGAAAGAGGGGCTGGAAACACCATATATTTT